The clone carrying this T cell receptor beta chain has just a few counts. Its target is not known. Clones were sequenced by immunoSEQ multiplex PCR, and TCRdb holds only the in-frame ones, with some missing. The sample includes tens of thousands of clones, around 79% of them seen just once. The authors isolated CD4+ T cells after about eleven days of culture. Infection with SARS-CoV-2 occurred in the person between March and December 2020, and PCR confirmed it. Vaccine administered to participants consisted of two doses of either BNT162b2 or mRNA-1273. This entry comes from a study of vaccination effects on CD4 cells after COVID-19. This material consisted of CD4+ T cells from PBMCs cultured without peptide, taken after COVID-19 vaccination. The receptor comes from a human donor who had a prior SARS-CoV-2 infection.

The CDR3 bases are TGTGCCAGCAGTTTATTCGACTGGAGGAATTCACCCCTCCACTTT. Protein product: CASSLFDWRNSPLHF. The chain uses TRBV27 and TRBJ1-6; no reliable D call. Trimming took 1 base from V and 7 from J, leaving 11 bases between them. The CDR3 loop spans 15 amino acids. Germline V lookup: CDR1 MNHEY, CDR2 SMNVEV (reference sequence).